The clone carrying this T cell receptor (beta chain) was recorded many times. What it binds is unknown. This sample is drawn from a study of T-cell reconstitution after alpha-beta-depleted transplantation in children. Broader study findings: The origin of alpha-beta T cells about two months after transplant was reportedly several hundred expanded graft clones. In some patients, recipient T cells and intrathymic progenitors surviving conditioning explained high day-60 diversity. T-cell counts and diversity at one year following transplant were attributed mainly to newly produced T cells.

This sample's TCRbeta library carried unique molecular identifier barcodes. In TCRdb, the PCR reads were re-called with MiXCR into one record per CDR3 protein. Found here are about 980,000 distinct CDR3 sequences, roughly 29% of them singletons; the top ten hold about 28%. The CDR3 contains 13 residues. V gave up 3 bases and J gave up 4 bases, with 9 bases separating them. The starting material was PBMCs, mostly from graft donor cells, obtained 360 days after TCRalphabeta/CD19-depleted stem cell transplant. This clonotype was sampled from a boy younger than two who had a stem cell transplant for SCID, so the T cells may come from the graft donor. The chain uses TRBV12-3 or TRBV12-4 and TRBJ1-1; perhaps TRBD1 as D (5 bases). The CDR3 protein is CASSFQGSTEAFF. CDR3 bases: TGTGCCAGCAGTTTTCAGGGAAGCACTGAAGCTTTCTTT.